A selection of T cell receptor beta chains follows, all from one sample in a study of cytomegalovirus exposure and HLA in healthy donors. Repertoires were generated with immunoSEQ multiplex PCR, while TCRdb's copy carries only in-frame clones and drops some. Here the sample spans about 120,000 clones, 75% being singletons. Sequencing input: PBMCs. The source of these receptors is a woman in her thirties or forties in good health and CMV-seropositive. Both conserved end residues are part of each CDR3.

length,V,CDR3
16,TRBV19,CASTPGQGVSNYGYTF
18,TRBV25-1,CASSLQKGLAGASGELFF
18,TRBV15,CATSRDTGYSSGANVLTF
16,TRBV2,CASRERLAGIYNEQFF
14,TRBV7-9,CASSMPGSNTEAFF
16,TRBV6-5,CASSYGAGGVTDTQYF
15,TRBV9,CASSVGRVTNYGYTF
13,TRBV9,CASNTGSGTEAFF
18,TRBV7-2,CASSLEPGSGRAADTQYF
12,TRBV6-1,CASSAMQETQYF
13,TRBV15,CATSRVAEETQYF
13,TRBV6-6,CASSYAADYGYTF
15,TRBV7-3,CASSLSPGAGSGYTF
17,TRBV5-1,CASSLAQGSGRAGELFF
14,TRBV15,CATSGGRVTDTQYF
14,TRBV6-4,CASSDSRTQETQYF
14,TRBV7-9,CASNERGVAYEQYF
16,TRBV7-2,CASSLEGQGSNQPQHF
14,TRBV5-4,CASSLDGGVYEQYF
14,TRBV9,CASSAAGNSYEQYF